The clone carrying this T cell receptor beta chain was observed a few times. What it recognizes is unknown. The CDR3 totals 12 residues. V was trimmed by 0 bases and J by 8 bases, leaving 8 bases between them. CDR1 and CDR2 from the germline V gene are SGHDT and YYEEEE. The data were obtained in a study of T cell repertoires in cytomegalovirus infection. Overall study: It was the public TCR beta signatures that indicated both CMV infection and matching HLA type. Study-level findings and limits: HLA-C-restricted, CMV-specific TCR beta clonotypes were dominant ex vivo.

TCRdb redid the calling of the reads with MiXCR, one entry per CDR3 protein. There are about 460,000 distinct CDR3 sequences in the sample; about 11% occur only once, and roughly 10% lies in the top ten. Sequencing used PBMCs. The chain is built from TRBV5-6 and TRBJ1-2; D call uncertain. This receptor was identified in a human donor in good health (CMV status not recorded). Some clones in this sample may be carry-over from other donors' samples. The CDR3 sequence: CASSLGLEGYTF. CDR3 nucleotides: TGTGCCAGCAGCTTGGGTCTAGAAGGCTACACCTTC.